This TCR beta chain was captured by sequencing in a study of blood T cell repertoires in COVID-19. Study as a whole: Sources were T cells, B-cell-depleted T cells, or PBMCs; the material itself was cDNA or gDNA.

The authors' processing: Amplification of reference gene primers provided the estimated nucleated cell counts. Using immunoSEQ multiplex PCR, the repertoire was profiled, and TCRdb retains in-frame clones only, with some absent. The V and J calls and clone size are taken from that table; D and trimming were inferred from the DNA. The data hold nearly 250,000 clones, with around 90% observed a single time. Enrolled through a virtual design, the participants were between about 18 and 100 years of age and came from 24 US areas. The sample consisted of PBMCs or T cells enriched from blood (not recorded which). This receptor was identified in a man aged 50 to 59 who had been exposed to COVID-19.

The CDR3 protein is CASSLEQGDEQYF. In DNA form, the CDR3 reads TGCGCCAGCAGCTTGGAACAGGGTGACGAGCAGTACTTC. The rearrangement links TRBV5-1 to TRBJ2-7; D may be TRBD1 (6 bases). The germline CDR1 and CDR2 sequences are SGHRS and YFSETQ. Deletions cut 0 bases from V and 5 bases from J, with 9 bases between. The CDR3 consists of 13 residues.